Reported below is one T cell receptor beta chain. Different DNA sequences within this sample yield the same CDR3. CDR1 is SGHDN and CDR2 is FVKESK in the germline V gene. The CDR3 totals 14 residues. V lost 0 bases and J 4 bases, leaving 9 bases between the germline ends. The data are from a study of blood T cell repertoires in COVID-19. Generated by immunoSEQ multiplex PCR, the TCRdb table keeps only in-frame clones and is missing some. The table lists 150,000 to 180,000 clones, approximately 80% of them singletons, with roughly an eighth in the top ten. This clonotype was sampled from a woman between 55 and 75 years old with COVID-19, enrolled during active disease. Sequencing used peripheral blood. V gene TRBV14 combines with J gene TRBJ1-2; D not certain. The CDR3 nucleotides are TGTGCCAGCAGCCAAGATCGGGGAGTCTATGGCTACACCTTC. This gives the protein CASSQDRGVYGYTF.